This TCR beta chain was recorded in a study of CD8+ T cells in alopecia areata. Turning to the study itself: Oral tofacitinib, 5 to 10 mg twice daily, was given in an open-label trial. Tofacitinib was given for 6 to 18 months, then stopped for 6 months. Study-level results: Sharing of TCRs across patients appeared less clear than in mice, possibly for HLA-related reasons. Normal scalp had lower clonality than lesional scalp, with alopecia totalis/universalis lesions showing this most strongly.

Germline V gives CDR1 LGHNA, CDR2 YNFKEQ. CDR3 length equals 16 residues. The authors extracted RNA and reverse transcribed it into cDNA as the sequencing template. TCRdb keeps only in-frame clones here, not all; method: immunoSEQ multiplex PCR. The table has about 56,000 clones, 95% to 97% seen once. Note on this clone: What it recognizes is unknown.

The specimen comprised CD8+ T cells sorted from blood, sampled at week 0. The V call is TRBV4-2, the J call TRBJ2-5; TRBD1 matches 8 bases. The J call may not be correct, given that the DNA end is closer to TRBJ2-7. This clonotype originated in a human donor with alopecia areata. The CDR3 bases are TGTGCCAGCAGCCAAGAGGGGACAGGCTACTCCTACGAGCAGTACTTC. Protein: CASSQEGTGYSYEQYF.